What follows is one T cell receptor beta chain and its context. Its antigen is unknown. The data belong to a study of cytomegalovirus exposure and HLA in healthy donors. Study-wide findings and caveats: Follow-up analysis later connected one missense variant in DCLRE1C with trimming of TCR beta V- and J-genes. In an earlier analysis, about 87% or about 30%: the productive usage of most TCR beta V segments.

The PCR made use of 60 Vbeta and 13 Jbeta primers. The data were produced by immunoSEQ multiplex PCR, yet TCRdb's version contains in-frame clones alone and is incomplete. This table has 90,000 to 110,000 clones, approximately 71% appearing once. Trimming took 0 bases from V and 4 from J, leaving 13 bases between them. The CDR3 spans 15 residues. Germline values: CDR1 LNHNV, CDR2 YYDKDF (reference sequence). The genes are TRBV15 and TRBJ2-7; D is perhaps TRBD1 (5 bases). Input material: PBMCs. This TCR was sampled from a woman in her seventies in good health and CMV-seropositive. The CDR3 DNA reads TGTGCCACCAGCAGAGATACAGCTGGGGCTTACGAGCAGTACTTC. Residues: CATSRDTAGAYEQYF.